Listed below are T cell receptor beta chains from one sample, sequenced in a study of shared clonotypes between healthy human individuals. Sequencing used immunoSEQ multiplex PCR; TCRdb keeps in-frame clones, though not all of them. The sample shows 1,500,000 or so clones, roughly 96% of them seen only once. Sequencing input: naive CD4+ T cells sorted from blood. Source of these receptors: a man in his thirties or forties in good health. The CDR3 runs from the conserved cysteine through the conserved F or W. The D gene is left open where the match is weak. Expanded clones get a size class; other rows say once, few or many, or leave the size out.

D gene | clone size | J gene | V gene | CDR3 protein | CDR3 DNA
TRBD1 | - | TRBJ1-4 | TRBV19 | CASSTTGGGLLFF | TGTGCCAGTAGTACGACAGGGGGCGGGTTGCTGTTTTTT
- | - | TRBJ2-7 | TRBV25-1 | CASSLTRGGEQYF | TGTGCCAGCAGTCTCACCCGAGGGGGGGAGCAGTACTTC
- | - | TRBJ2-7 | TRBV6-5 | CASTNPVGDSYEQYF | TGTGCCAGCACCAACCCGGTCGGGGACTCCTACGAGCAGTACTTC
- | - | TRBJ1-1 | TRBV28 | CASRGSGAGDTEAFF | TGTGCCAGCAGAGGGTCAGGGGCCGGTGACACTGAAGCTTTCTTT
TRBD1 | - | TRBJ2-7 | TRBV7-2 | CASSSYRGISYEQYF | TGTGCCAGCAGCTCATACAGGGGAATCTCCTACGAGCAGTACTTC
TRBD1 | - | TRBJ2-3 | TRBV19 | CASNSGGNTDTQYF | TGTGCCAGTAACTCAGGGGGCAACACAGATACGCAGTATTTT
- | - | TRBJ2-7 | TRBV7-9 | CASSPISYEQYF | TGTGCCAGCAGCCCAATAAGTTACGAGCAGTACTTC
- | - | TRBJ1-3 | TRBV6-5 | CASSYSPGISGNTIYF | TGTGCCAGCAGTTACTCTCCAGGAATCTCTGGAAACACCATATATTTT
- | - | TRBJ2-1 | TRBV5-1 | CASSLSIGSSYNEQFF | TGCGCCAGCAGCTTGTCTATCGGGAGCTCCTACAATGAGCAGTTCTTC
- | - | TRBJ2-2 | TRBV7-8 | CASSLVGRTGANTGELFF | TGTGCCAGCAGCTTAGTCGGGAGAACTGGTGCGAACACCGGGGAGCTGTTTTTT
TRBD2 | - | TRBJ2-7 | TRBV10-1 | CASSAAGDFYEQYF | TGCGCCAGCAGTGCGGCGGGAGATTTCTACGAGCAGTACTTC
TRBD2 | - | TRBJ2-1 | TRBV9 | CASSVRLAGEEEQFF | TGTGCCAGCAGCGTCCGACTAGCGGGAGAGGAAGAGCAGTTCTTC
- | - | TRBJ2-2 | TRBV19 | CASSWRGTGELFF | TGTGCCAGTTCTTGGCGGGGCACCGGGGAGCTGTTTTTT
- | - | TRBJ2-3 | TRBV18 | CASSPRVPTDTQYF | TGTGCCAGCTCACCGAGGGTTCCCACAGATACGCAGTATTTT
- | - | TRBJ1-4 | TRBV28 | CASSPSIGRREEKLFF | TGTGCCAGCAGCCCATCCATAGGGAGGCGGGAAGAAAAACTGTTTTTT
- | once | TRBJ2-3 | TRBV9 | CASSLVGVSDTQYF | TGTGCCAGCAGCCTAGTTGGAGTTTCGGATACGCAGTATTTT
- | - | TRBJ2-7 | TRBV15 | CATSRDTRGNYEQYF | TGTGCCACCAGCAGAGATACCCGGGGGAACTACGAGCAGTACTTC
TRBD2 | - | TRBJ2-2 | TRBV2 | CASREASGNTGELFF | TGTGCCAGCAGAGAGGCTAGCGGGAACACCGGGGAGCTGTTTTTT
- | - | TRBJ1-4 | TRBV7-8 | CASSLVRTRINEKLFF | TGTGCCAGCAGCTTAGTGAGGACACGGATTAATGAAAAACTGTTTTTT
TRBD2 | - | TRBJ2-7 | TRBV27 | CASTRGGTRGFEQYF | TGTGCCAGCACCCGGGGCGGGACTAGGGGTTTCGAGCAGTACTTC
- | - | TRBJ2-1 | TRBV10-1 | CASSGSSGQYNEQFF | TGCGCCAGCAGTGGTTCGTCAGGCCAATACAATGAGCAGTTCTTC
- | - | TRBJ2-6 | TRBV9 | CASTVGSGANVLTF | TGTGCCAGCACCGTCGGGTCCGGGGCCAACGTCCTGACTTTC
- | - | TRBJ2-2 | TRBV6-5 | CASRPILNTGELFF | TGTGCCAGCAGACCTATACTAAACACCGGGGAGCTGTTTTTT
- | - | TRBJ2-1 | TRBV5-6 | CASSRQVSSYNEQFF | TGTGCCAGCAGCAGACAGGTCAGCTCCTACAATGAGCAGTTCTTC
TRBD1 | - | TRBJ2-7 | TRBV11-2 | CASSPTLVSGQGYEQYF | TGTGCCAGCAGCCCAACGTTGGTTTCGGGACAGGGTTACGAGCAGTACTTC
- | - | TRBJ2-6 | TRBV15 | CATSRAPQVSGANVLTF | TGTGCCACCAGCAGAGCACCACAGGTATCTGGGGCCAACGTCCTGACTTTC
TRBD1 | - | TRBJ1-2 | TRBV28 | CASTRLGTAGGYTF | TGTGCCAGCACCCGTCTGGGGACAGCGGGTGGCTACACCTTC
- | - | TRBJ2-2 | TRBV10-1 | CASSDKAGTGELFF | TGCGCCAGCAGTGATAAGGCCGGTACCGGGGAGCTGTTTTTT
TRBD1 | - | TRBJ2-7 | TRBV28 | CASNNFGTDYEQYF | TGTGCCAGCAACAACTTCGGGACAGACTACGAGCAGTACTTC
- | - | TRBJ2-7 | TRBV6-6 | CASSSPYEQYF | TGTGCCAGCAGTTCACCATATGAGCAGTACTTC
TRBD1 | - | TRBJ2-3 | TRBV28 | CASSLDQGAITDTQYF | TGTGCCAGCAGTTTAGACCAGGGGGCGATTACAGATACGCAGTATTTT
- | - | TRBJ2-7 | TRBV6-1 | CASSEIGQSYEQYF | TGTGCCAGCAGTGAAATCGGACAGAGCTACGAGCAGTACTTC
- | - | TRBJ1-5 | TRBV18 | CASSPTGSEQPQHF | TGTGCCAGCTCACCAACAGGGTCGGAACAGCCCCAGCATTTT
- | - | TRBJ2-4 | TRBV18 | CASSLVVQVGPKNIQYF | TGTGCCAGCTCACTGGTCGTCCAGGTTGGACCCAAAAACATTCAGTACTTC
- | - | TRBJ1-1 | TRBV28 | CASSGRWAVKVNTEAFF | TGTGCCAGCAGTGGACGCTGGGCAGTTAAGGTGAACACTGAAGCTTTCTTT
TRBD1 | - | TRBJ2-1 | TRBV4-2 | CASSQPGQMNEQFF | TGTGCCAGCAGCCAACCGGGACAGATGAATGAGCAGTTCTTC
- | - | TRBJ2-7 | TRBV18 | CASSPPNSYEQYF | TGTGCCAGCTCACCGCCGAACTCCTACGAGCAGTACTTC
- | - | TRBJ2-1 | TRBV30 | CAWSGFNEQFF | TGTGCCTGGAGTGGCTTTAATGAGCAGTTCTTC
- | - | TRBJ2-6 | TRBV19 | CASSIGTVGANVLTF | TGTGCCAGTAGTATAGGGACCGTCGGGGCCAACGTCCTGACTTTC
TRBD2 | - | TRBJ2-5 | TRBV2 | CASSDIRLAGRVSQETQYF | TGTGCCAGCAGTGATATCCGACTAGCGGGAAGGGTCTCCCAAGAGACCCAGTACTTC
- | once | TRBJ2-3 | TRBV20-1 | CSGESPDTQYF | TGCAGTGGGGAGTCTCCAGATACGCAGTATTTT
- | once | TRBJ2-7 | TRBV11-2 | CASSLGEYEQYF | TGTGCCAGCAGCTTAGGAGAGTACGAGCAGTACTTC
TRBD2 | - | TRBJ2-3 | TRBV25-1 | CASSGLAGSGTDTQYF | TGTGCCAGCAGCGGTCTAGCGGGATCTGGCACAGATACGCAGTATTTT
TRBD1 | - | TRBJ2-2 | TRBV25-1 | CASSELGQGGTGELFF | TGTGCCAGCAGTGAATTAGGACAGGGGGGGACCGGGGAGCTGTTTTTT
- | - | TRBJ2-5 | TRBV5-8 | CASSLLAVQETQYF | TGTGCCAGCAGCTTGTTAGCCGTCCAAGAGACCCAGTACTTC